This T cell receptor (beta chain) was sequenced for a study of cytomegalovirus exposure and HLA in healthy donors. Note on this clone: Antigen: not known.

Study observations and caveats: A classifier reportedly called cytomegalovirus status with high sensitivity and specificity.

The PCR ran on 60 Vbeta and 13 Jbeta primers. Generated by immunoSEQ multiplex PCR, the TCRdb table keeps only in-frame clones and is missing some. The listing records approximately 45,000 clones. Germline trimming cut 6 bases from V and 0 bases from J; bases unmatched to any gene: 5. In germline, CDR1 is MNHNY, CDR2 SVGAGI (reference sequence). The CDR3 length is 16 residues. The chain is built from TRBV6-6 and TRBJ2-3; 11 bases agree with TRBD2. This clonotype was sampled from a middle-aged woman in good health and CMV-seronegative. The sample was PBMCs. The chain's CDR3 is CASSELAGVSTDTQYF. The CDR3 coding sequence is TGTGCCAGCAGCGAACTAGCGGGAGTAAGCACAGATACGCAGTATTTT.